This TCR beta chain appears in the sequencing data of a study of cytomegalovirus exposure and HLA in healthy donors (dated by TCRdb to 2016 to 2017). Study-wide context: An earlier analysis of roughly 630 of the donors reported more than 250 Gb of sequence data and some 120 million unique TCR beta sequences from about 200 million T cells. An early release covering about 600 HLA-typed donors comprised 250 to 350 gigabases of sequencing data and around 80 million unique TCR sequences. The genetic ancestry cluster associated with self-reported Caucasian donors included approximately 85% of the 398 genotyped donors. The aim of the study was to test whether cataloging public T cell receptors could identify signatures of past pathogen exposure. The T cell repertoires of under 700 subjects were profiled by immunosequencing and related to cytomegalovirus serostatus. Besides the first cohort of around 670 subjects, a separate validation cohort made up of around 120 different subjects was used. To predict cytomegalovirus infection status, the study brought together high-throughput TCR immunosequencing, statistical association of individual TCRs with disease status, and machine learning. In a later analysis, previously published TCR beta repertoires from 666 donors were re-analyzed and high-resolution HLA genotyping was added so that TCR occurrence patterns could be studied. Rather than drawing on any new phenotypic data, the later analysis identified candidate immune exposures from TCR beta sequences and the way those sequences occurred across donors. To decide whether each TCR beta V gene segment behaved as functional or pseudogenic, an earlier analysis of nearly 600 of the donors relied on high-throughput TCR beta sequencing. Donor age, sex, ethnicity and CMV serostatus were compiled alongside the repertoire data. A later genetic analysis took genome-wide SNP genotypes for about three fifths of the roughly 670 donors and used that subset as a discovery cohort. Every discovery cohort repertoire had been produced on one sequencing platform. Both class I and class II loci were covered by HLA typing, at four-digit resolution. The number of typed donors differed by locus: 629-630 for A, B, C, DRB1 and DQB1; 522 for DQA1; some 610 for DPA1; and about 450 for DPB1. Roughly 5 DR-DQ haplotypes were treated as single units for association and clustering because of strong linkage in the cohort. Among over 350 genotyped donors of the cohort, an average of around 240,000 unique TCR beta nucleotide sequences were sequenced per donor, around a sixth of them non-productive. What the authors observed across the whole study: A later genetic analysis associated a missense DCLRE1C variant with V-gene and J-gene trimming of TCR beta chains, and an independent cohort replicated the association. The 87-base-pair reads could not distinguish some IMGT-functional V segments, including TRBV6-2 and TRBV6-3, so those segments were excluded. The cohort was sequenced for TCR beta chains only, and without alpha or paired-chain data the features that could be detected were limited. Seventeen rarely observed V segments, including chromosome 9 orphons, were excluded from the earlier analysis of approximately 500 of the donors because counts were too low. Presence/absence analyses assumed roughly uniform sequencing depth across donors, an assumption that may not hold. Linkage disequilibrium might explain the correlated functional status among segregating V segments, but an unknown experimental factor could not be ruled out. A total of roughly 160 TCR beta chains were listed by the study as associated with cytomegalovirus. In vitro tests confirmed that a few of the cytomegalovirus-associated TCR beta chains recognize cytomegalovirus antigens. In a later analysis, several top co-occurrence clusters were reported to appear linked to parvovirus B19, influenza, CMV and Epstein-Barr virus. According to a later analysis, most CMV-associated TCR beta chains appeared to be HLA-restricted, and the HLA associations seemed to be driven largely by CMV exposure. Broadly in line with IMGT annotations, most TCR beta V segments showed up in productive rearrangements about 87% or about 30% of the time in an earlier analysis of 450 to 600 of the donors. Assigning TCR associations to individual alleles was difficult when HLA alleles, especially DR and DQ, strongly co-occurred. A later analysis found that HLA-associated TCR beta chains were more clonally expanded and had lower generation probabilities than equally common non-associated chains. The authors suggested that the approach could potentially be generalized to other disease states and immunological phenotypes. According to a later analysis, TCR association rates differed among HLA loci, with DRB1 alleles showing the most associated TCRs and HLA-C alleles showing the fewest. In a later analysis, about 17,000 TCR beta sequences were associated with specific HLA alleles at a false discovery rate of 0.05. In both the original and validation cohorts, the classifier was reported to diagnose cytomegalovirus status with high specificity and sensitivity. Because HLA typing was unavailable for some donors at each locus, only the typed subset was used in association tests. A group of highly shared sequence variants was considered likely to be a technical artifact of the sequencing pipeline. While some public TCRs were present in many individuals, most TCR sequences turned up only very rarely across donors. A further reported finding was that TCR beta sequences accurately predicted the HLA-A and HLA-B alleles for most subjects in the first cohort. For the cohort, immune exposure information was limited to CMV serostatus. In a later genetic analysis, fewer N-insertions in productive TCRs were reported among donors in an Asian-associated ancestry cluster than the roughly 670-donor mean.

Libraries were prepared through the immunoSEQ multiplex PCR assay. The multiplex PCR relied on a mix of 60 forward primers for TCR Vbeta segments and 13 reverse primers for TCR Jbeta segments. A multiplex PCR assay on genomic DNA amplified the CDR3 region of rearranged TCR beta genes. The Illumina HiSeq System was used to sequence the amplified TCR beta libraries as 87-base-pair reads. The authors processed their data as follows. A later analysis tallied around 87 million unique TCR beta chains across the 650 to 750 repertoires, and 10 million to 11 million of those chains were shared by two or more donors. To remove PCR and sequencing errors, raw reads were error-corrected and collapsed into unique sequences using a nearest-neighbor algorithm that merged closely related sequences. CDR3 sequences were aligned to IMGT reference sequences to assign V, D and J gene segments. For a sequence to be retained, a match of at least six nucleotides to both a V gene segment and a J gene segment was required. A rearrangement was called productive if the CDR3 had no stop codons and remained in frame with V and J, and every other rearrangement was called non-productive. CDR3 was defined by IMGT convention, running from the second conserved V-encoded cysteine to the conserved J-encoded phenylalanine. The earlier analysis of about 590 of the donors excluded sequences that lacked an unambiguous match to a single V gene segment. An earlier analysis of 587 of the donors called V segments functional above 56.7% productive rearrangements and segregating when the between-donor standard deviation exceeded 5%. To diagnose cytomegalovirus status from the catalog of TCR beta chain sequences, a statistical classification framework was built. In a later analysis, TCR nucleotide sequences were compared against IMGT/GENE-DB human TR gene sequences so that V and J genes could be assigned. The TCRdist pipeline was used in a later analysis to assign CDR3 sequences and most-parsimonious VDJ recombination scenarios. In a later analysis, each TCR beta chain was defined by its CDR3 amino acid sequence together with its V-gene family, and reads lacking a unique V-gene family were excluded. In a later analysis, around 600 highly shared, low-generation-probability nucleotide sequences were removed to address suspected cross-contamination and a sequencing artifact. For each public chain, a later analysis derived a clonal expansion index from normalized ranks of inferred template counts within each repertoire. In a later analysis, generation probabilities were computed with a VDJ recombination model fitted to out-of-frame rearrangements, and the resulting probabilities were checked against IGoR. Hypergeometric tests were used in a later analysis to score TCR-TCR, TCR-HLA and TCR-CMV co-occurrence, with a repertoire-size bias correction applied to the TCR pairs. False discovery rates were estimated in a later analysis by permuting HLA or CMV assignments 20 times. In a later analysis, co-occurring TCRs were grouped using DBSCAN, with TCRdist sequence similarity added in when clustering inside HLA-allele-positive subsets. Repertoires with fewer than 30,000 or more than 120,000 public chains were left out of co-occurrence clustering, as were four to six repertoires with anomalous nucleotide sharing. TCRdb stores this immuneACCESS table with in-frame sequences only. Part of the clones is absent; in the studies checked, under half of the shortfall reflects unresolved V genes, and no reason is known for the rest. That table gives V, J and clone size, and the DNA gave D and trimming. The sample profile shows 100,000 or so clones; roughly two thirds of them were found once. The ten top clones hold approximately 6% of the sample.

The cohort was made up of hundreds of healthy bone marrow donors. At the time of sampling, every cohort member was nominally healthy, though immune exposures that went unrecorded were likely present. The donor was CMV seronegative and belonged to the group of 320 or so seronegative cohort members. Each donor provided a peripheral blood sample, and peripheral blood mononuclear cells were used for TCR beta sequencing. Genomic DNA was extracted from the blood cell samples with the Qiagen DNeasy Blood Extraction Kit. A note on this clone: What this receptor recognizes is not known. No clone much larger than this one lies a single base away; base qualities are absent.

Per the germline V gene, SNHLY is the CDR1 and FYNNEI is the CDR2. Trimming accounts for 3 bases at V and 6 bases at J, while the number of junction bases matched to no gene is 7. Including the terminal cysteine and phenylalanine, the CDR3 comprises 16 residues. Just the 48-base CDR3 DNA is kept, in frame starting at base 1. What was sequenced was PBMCs. This TCR came from a woman aged 30 to 39 in good health and CMV-seronegative. The sequence is built from TRBV2 and TRBJ2-7; 14 nucleotides in the junction match TRBD2. The CDR3 region has the sequence CASSEGLAGEKFEQYF. The sequenced DNA: TGTGCCAGCAGTGAGGGACTAGCGGGGGAAAAGTTCGAGCAGTACTTC.